Listed below are T cell receptor beta chains from one sample, sequenced in a study of T cell responses to AZD1222 COVID-19 vaccine. Produced via immunoSEQ multiplex PCR; TCRdb's table is partial and in-frame only. The sample lists roughly 100,000 clones, about 88% occurring once. Sequences were derived from peripheral blood, sampled on day 0 of AZD1222 vaccination. These receptors all come from an adult in good health. Each CDR3 is given with its conserved first and last residue. The order of the fields is J gene, D gene, clone size, V gene, CDR3 protein, CDR3 DNA. D genes are given only for firm matches. Size is stated for part of the rows, as once, few or many counts, or as a class when the clone is expanded.

>TRBJ1-1|.|.|TRBV4-2
CASSPEVSVGTEAFF
TGTGCCAGCAGCCCGGAGGTAAGCGTCGGCACTGAAGCTTTCTTT
>TRBJ1-2|.|.|TRBV28
CASSFGGDLSYGYTF
TGTGCCAGCAGTTTCGGGGGGGACCTTTCTTATGGCTACACCTTC
>TRBJ2-7|TRBD2|.|TRBV11-3
CASSSGASGDDEQYF
TGTGCCAGCAGCTCGGGGGCTAGCGGGGATGACGAGCAGTACTTC
>TRBJ1-3|.|.|TRBV19
CASSATRSSGNTIYF
TGTGCCAGTAGTGCAACCAGGAGCTCTGGAAACACCATATATTTT
>TRBJ2-7|TRBD2|.|TRBV7-6
CASSLELSSGGTYEQYF
TGTGCCAGCAGCTTGGAGCTTAGCAGCGGGGGGACCTACGAGCAGTACTTC
>TRBJ1-2|TRBD1|few|TRBV6-1
CASSGGQGAIPGDYGYTF
TGTGCCAGCAGTGGAGGACAGGGGGCGATCCCCGGCGACTATGGCTACACCTTC
>TRBJ1-4|.|.|TRBV19
CASSMPRGPTNEKLFF
TGTGCCAGTAGTATGCCGCGTGGCCCAACTAATGAAAAACTGTTTTTT
>TRBJ1-1|TRBD1|once|TRBV11-2
CASSLPDRVRNTEAFF
TGTGCCAGCAGCCTACCCGACAGGGTTAGGAACACTGAAGCTTTCTTT
>TRBJ2-2|.|.|TRBV30
CAWKLLGELFF
TGTGCCTGGAAGTTGCTCGGGGAGCTGTTTTTT
>TRBJ1-5|.|.|TRBV9
CASSPWGDRDQPQHF
TGTGCCAGCAGCCCCTGGGGGGACCGAGATCAGCCCCAGCATTTT
>TRBJ2-7|.|.|TRBV28
CATTSGQGHYEQYF
TGTGCCACCACATCAGGGCAGGGTCACTACGAGCAGTACTTC
>TRBJ2-1|TRBD2|.|TRBV6-2/TRBV6-3
CASSYLGRGVPFF
TGTGCCAGCAGTTACTTGGGGAGGGGCGTACCGTTCTTC
>TRBJ1-2|TRBD1|.|TRBV7-8
CASSLGGTAYGYTF
TGTGCCAGCAGCTTAGGAGGGACAGCCTATGGCTACACCTTC
>TRBJ1-2|.|.|TRBV30
CAWSVATAPYGYTF
TGTGCCTGGAGTGTGGCGACGGCCCCCTATGGCTACACCTTC
>TRBJ2-1|.|.|TRBV11-2
CASSLGQNNEQFF
TGTGCCAGCAGCTTAGGGCAAAACAATGAGCAGTTCTTC
>TRBJ2-2|.|.|TRBV7-2
CASSLTPGYTGELFF
TGTGCCAGCAGCTTAACCCCCGGATACACCGGGGAGCTGTTTTTT
>TRBJ2-5|TRBD1|.|TRBV7-9
CASSSPGTGGETQYF
TGTGCCAGCAGCTCGCCCGGGACAGGTGGAGAGACCCAGTACTTC